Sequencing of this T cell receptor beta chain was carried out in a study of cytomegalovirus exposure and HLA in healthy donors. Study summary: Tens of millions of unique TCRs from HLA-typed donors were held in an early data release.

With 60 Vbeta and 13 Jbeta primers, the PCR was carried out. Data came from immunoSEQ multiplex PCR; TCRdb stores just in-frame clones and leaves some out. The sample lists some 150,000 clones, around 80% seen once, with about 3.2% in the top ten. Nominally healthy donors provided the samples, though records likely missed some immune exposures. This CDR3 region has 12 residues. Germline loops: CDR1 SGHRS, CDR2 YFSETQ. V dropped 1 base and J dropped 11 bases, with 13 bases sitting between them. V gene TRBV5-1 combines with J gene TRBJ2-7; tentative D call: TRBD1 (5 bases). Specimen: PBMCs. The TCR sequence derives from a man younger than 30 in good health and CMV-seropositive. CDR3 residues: CASSLNQGLEYF. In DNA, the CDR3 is TGCGCCAGCAGCTTGAATCAGGGTTTGGAGTACTTC.